A selection of T cell receptor beta chains follows, all from one sample in a study of T cells in Graves' hyperthyroidism and ophthalmopathy. One entry per CDR3 protein results from TCRdb running MiXCR on the multiplex PCR reads. Of some 770,000 distinct CDR3 sequences listed, about 17% are singletons. The sample consisted of blood. The receptors were gathered from a young man with Graves' hyperthyroidism. The CDR3 runs from the conserved cysteine through the conserved F or W. A D gene is named only where the DNA matches it firmly. Only part of the rows carry a size: once, few, many, or a class if the clone is expanded.

d_gene	v_gene	abundance	j_gene	CDR3nt	CDR3aa
TRBD1	TRBV18	few	TRBJ2-7	TGTGCCAGCTCACCAAAGGCAGGGGGATCCACAAACCGGCTCTACGAGCAGTACTTC	CASSPKAGGSTNRLYEQYF
.	TRBV18	many	TRBJ1-5	TGTGCCAGCTCACCACCGGGAGATAGCAATCAGCCCCAGCATTTT	CASSPPGDSNQPQHF
.	TRBV5-1	.	TRBJ2-1	TGCGCCAGCAGCGGGCGACAGGTGTACAATGAGCAGTTCTTC	CASSGRQVYNEQFF
.	TRBV13	many	TRBJ2-1	TGTGCCAGCAGCTCCCGAGGCGGACGTGCCTTCTCCTACAATGAGCAGTTCTTC	CASSSRGGRAFSYNEQFF
.	TRBV7-2	many	TRBJ2-1	TGTGCCAGCAGCTTAGCCGCCGCCTACAATGAGCAGTTCTTC	CASSLAAAYNEQFF
TRBD1	TRBV6-5	.	TRBJ2-1	TGTGCCAGCAGCCACTCGAGGGACAGGGGTTGGGATGAGCAGTTCTTC	CASSHSRDRGWDEQFF
TRBD2	TRBV6-5	.	TRBJ2-7	TGTGCCAGCAGTTACTCTTTGGGGAGGGCCTACGAGCAGTACTTC	CASSYSLGRAYEQYF
.	TRBV15	.	TRBJ2-7	TGTGCCACCAGCAGAGATCAGGGACACACCTACGAGCAGTACTTC	CATSRDQGHTYEQYF
.	TRBV7-9	many	TRBJ2-5	TGTGCCAGCAGTTTAGTGGGCGGGGAGACCCAGTACTTC	CASSLVGGETQYF
TRBD1	TRBV28	.	TRBJ2-7	TGTGCCAGCAGTCCCTGGGACAGGGGGGGGGGGGAGCAGTACTTC	CASSPWDRGGGEQYF
TRBD2	TRBV12-3/TRBV12-4	.	TRBJ2-2	TGTGCCAGCAGTCAGCCCTATAGCGGGAGCATGAACACCGGGGAGCTGTTTTTT	CASSQPYSGSMNTGELFF
.	TRBV6-5	many	TRBJ1-2	TGTGCCAGCAGTTACTCGAGTCGAGTCAACTATGGCTACACCTTC	CASSYSSRVNYGYTF
.	TRBV9	.	TRBJ1-1	TGTGCCAGCAGCAGCCGATGGGACAACACTGAAGCTTTCTTT	CASSSRWDNTEAFF
TRBD2	TRBV27	.	TRBJ2-1	TGTGCCAGCAGTTACCTAGCGGGACATGAGCAGTTCTTC	CASSYLAGHEQFF
TRBD1	TRBV5-1	.	TRBJ2-7	TGCGCCAGCAGCCCCGGCAGGGGGCTGTGGGAGCAGTACTTC	CASSPGRGLWEQYF
TRBD1	TRBV12-3/TRBV12-4	many	TRBJ1-5	TGTGCCAGCACCCAGGGGGCGCGGAATCAGCCCCAGCATTTT	CASTQGARNQPQHF
.	TRBV5-4	few	TRBJ2-7	TGTGCCAGCAGCTTGCGAGGCCTACTGAACTACGAGCAGTACTTC	CASSLRGLLNYEQYF
.	TRBV5-5	once	TRBJ2-2	TGTGCCAGCAACCCAGGGCGGGGACCAACCGGGGAGCTGTTTTTT	CASNPGRGPTGELFF
TRBD2	TRBV20-1	many	TRBJ2-3	TGCAGTGCTAGGCCTCTAGCGGGAGCAGATACGCAGTATTTT	CSARPLAGADTQYF
.	TRBV12-3/TRBV12-4	.	TRBJ2-7	TGTGCCAGCAGTTTAGAACAAGGGGACGAGCAGTACTTC	CASSLEQGDEQYF
.	TRBV27	.	TRBJ2-7	TGTGCCAGCAGTTTAGACGGGATCTCCTACGGGCAGTACTTC	CASSLDGISYGQYF
.	TRBV6-2/TRBV6-3	.	TRBJ2-2	TGTGCCAGCAGTTGGGGCCCGGAACGGGGCGGGGAGCTGTTTTTT	CASSWGPERGGELFF
.	TRBV5-1	few	TRBJ2-7	TGCGCCAGCAGCTTGGGGGACACGATTTACGAGCAGTACTTC	CASSLGDTIYEQYF
.	TRBV15	many	TRBJ2-7	TGTGCCACCAGCAGTGGGGACAACCTGCTGTACGAGCAGTACTTC	CATSSGDNLLYEQYF
TRBD2	TRBV28	many	TRBJ2-1	TGTGCCAGCAGTTTAGAGAGAATAGCGGGTCTCACCTACAATGAGCAGTTCTTC	CASSLERIAGLTYNEQFF
.	TRBV28	many	TRBJ2-3	TGTGCCAGCAGTTTACGGAAAGATACGCAGTATTTT	CASSLRKDTQYF
.	TRBV2	few	TRBJ2-2	TGTGCCATCGGGACCGCGAACACCGGGGAGCTGTTTTTT	CAIGTANTGELFF
TRBD2	TRBV28	few	TRBJ2-5	TGTGCCGGCAGTCCAAGGACTAGCGGTAAAGAGACCCAGTACTTC	CAGSPRTSGKETQYF
TRBD2	TRBV7-3	many	TRBJ2-3	TGTGCCAGCAGCTCCGGACTAGCGGGGGGAACAGATACGCAGTATTTT	CASSSGLAGGTDTQYF
.	TRBV27	few	TRBJ1-1	TGTGCCAGCAGTTGGGCAGGGAGAATGAACACTGAAGCTTTCTTT	CASSWAGRMNTEAFF
.	TRBV28	.	TRBJ2-3	TGTGCCACCTACGAGAGTTTACCCACAGATACGCAGTATTTT	CATYESLPTDTQYF
TRBD2	TRBV3-1	many	TRBJ2-1	TGTGCCAGCAGCCAAGACGCTAGCGGGAGTGGAGAGCAGTTCTTC	CASSQDASGSGEQFF
.	TRBV28	many	TRBJ2-2	TGTGCCACCCCGGCGGGAACACTGAACACCGGGGAGCTGTTTTTT	CATPAGTLNTGELFF
TRBD2	TRBV9	few	TRBJ2-3	TGTGCCAGCAGCGTAGGGAGCGGGAGTGAGACAGATACGCAGTATTTT	CASSVGSGSETDTQYF
.	TRBV14	.	TRBJ2-1	TGTGCCAGCAGCCAATTTGTGGCTGGATACAATGAGCAGTTCTTC	CASSQFVAGYNEQFF
.	TRBV28	.	TRBJ2-1	TGTGCCAGCAGTTTGAGCGGGTCCCCAACCCATGAGCAGTTCTTC	CASSLSGSPTHEQFF
.	TRBV29-1	.	TRBJ1-2	TGCAGCGTTTGGGGTGAAGCTGGCTACACCTTC	CSVWGEAGYTF
.	TRBV20-1	.	TRBJ1-2	TGCAGTGCTTTTTTCCCGTCCTACACCTTC	CSAFFPSYTF
TRBD2	TRBV4-3	.	TRBJ2-1	TGCGCCAGCAGCCAATTACTAGCGGGAGTGGGTGAGCAGTTCTTC	CASSQLLAGVGEQFF
.	TRBV5-8	.	TRBJ2-3	TGTGCCAGCAGCTTGGGTACTTTAAGCACAGATACGCGGTATTTT	CASSLGTLSTDTRYF
.	TRBV3-1	few	TRBJ2-7	TGTGCCAGCAGCCCGACAGGACTACTTGACGAGCAGTACTTC	CASSPTGLLDEQYF
TRBD1	TRBV5-1	.	TRBJ2-3	TGCGCCAGCAGCTTGGTAGGGACAGGAGTAGATACGCAGTATTTT	CASSLVGTGVDTQYF
.	TRBV19	few	TRBJ1-6	TGTGCCAGGGCCAATGTTCCAGGGTTATCACCCCTCCACTTT	CARANVPGLSPLHF
.	TRBV27	.	TRBJ2-4	TGTGCCAGCAGTTTTGTCCAGGGCAACATTCAGTACTTC	CASSFVQGNIQYF
.	TRBV20-1	many	TRBJ2-7	TGCAGTGCTTCAGGCCGCTCCTACGAGCAGTACTTC	CSASGRSYEQYF
TRBD1	TRBV9	.	TRBJ2-2	TGTGCCAGCAGCGGGGGGACAGGGTCGGGCACCGGGGAGCTGTTTTTT	CASSGGTGSGTGELFF
.	TRBV5-6	.	TRBJ2-3	TGTGCCAGCAGCTTGGGGAGGTTTGGAGATACGCAGTATTTT	CASSLGRFGDTQYF
TRBD2	TRBV20-1	many	TRBJ2-7	TGCAGTGCGCTGACTAGCGGGGCAACCTACGAGCAGTACTTC	CSALTSGATYEQYF
.	TRBV20-1	.	TRBJ1-2	TGCAGTGCCCCTGAGACAGGCTACTATGGCTACACCTTC	CSAPETGYYGYTF
.	TRBV20-1	.	TRBJ1-4	TGCAGTGCTAGGGACAGTCCTAATGAAAAACTGTTTTTT	CSARDSPNEKLFF
TRBD2	TRBV27	.	TRBJ2-7	TGTGCCAGCTCTGGACTAGCGGGGCGATACGAGCAGTACTTC	CASSGLAGRYEQYF
.	TRBV24-1	.	TRBJ2-1	TGTGCCACCAGTGATGTGACCCGGGCCTCAAAGTTCTTC	CATSDVTRASKFF
TRBD1	TRBV10-3	.	TRBJ2-5	TGTGCCATCAGTGACGGGACAGGGGGAGAGACCCAGTACTTC	CAISDGTGGETQYF
TRBD1	TRBV29-1	few	TRBJ2-5	TGCAGCGTTGCTCCGACAGGGGGCTTCGGTACCCAGTACTTC	CSVAPTGGFGTQYF
.	TRBV5-4	.	TRBJ2-7	TGTGCCAGCAGCCCAGGGTCGGCCAATCCCTACGAGCAGTACTTC	CASSPGSANPYEQYF
TRBD1	TRBV7-9	few	TRBJ2-7	TGTGCCAGCACCCGGACAGGGAGCTCCTACGAGCAGTACTTC	CASTRTGSSYEQYF
.	TRBV9	many	TRBJ2-1	TGTGCCAGCAGCGTAGGGGCGGGATCCCACCATGAGCAGTTCTTC	CASSVGAGSHHEQFF
.	TRBV28	.	TRBJ2-7	TGTGCCAGCAGCCAACCGTCCACTCGGCAGCAGTACTTC	CASSQPSTRQQYF
.	TRBV5-5	.	TRBJ2-1	TGTGCCAGCAGCCCCCCTTGGGGCTACAATGAGCAGTTCTTC	CASSPPWGYNEQFF